This T cell receptor (beta chain) originates from a study of blood T cell repertoires in COVID-19. For the study at large: Nucleic acid was either cDNA or gDNA, and it came from T cells, B-cell-depleted T cells, or PBMCs.

Germline-derived CDR1 and CDR2 are MDHEN and SYDVKM. This CDR3 has 12 amino acids. The V end was cut by 3 bases, the J end by 3 bases, with 6 bases between. The method was immunoSEQ multiplex PCR; TCRdb's version includes in-frame clones alone and lacks a portion of them. Among about 260,000 clones listed, around 87% were seen once. Worth noting for this clone: Within the sample, other DNA sequences also encode this same CDR3.

The origin of this receptor is a woman aged 45-65 years with acute or convalescent COVID-19. Sequencing was performed on peripheral blood. This rearrangement joins TRBV28 to TRBJ2-7; weak D call: TRBD1 (5 bases). In DNA, the CDR3 is TGTGCCAGCAGTTTGCAGGGCTACGAGCAGTACTTC. Translated: CASSLQGYEQYF.